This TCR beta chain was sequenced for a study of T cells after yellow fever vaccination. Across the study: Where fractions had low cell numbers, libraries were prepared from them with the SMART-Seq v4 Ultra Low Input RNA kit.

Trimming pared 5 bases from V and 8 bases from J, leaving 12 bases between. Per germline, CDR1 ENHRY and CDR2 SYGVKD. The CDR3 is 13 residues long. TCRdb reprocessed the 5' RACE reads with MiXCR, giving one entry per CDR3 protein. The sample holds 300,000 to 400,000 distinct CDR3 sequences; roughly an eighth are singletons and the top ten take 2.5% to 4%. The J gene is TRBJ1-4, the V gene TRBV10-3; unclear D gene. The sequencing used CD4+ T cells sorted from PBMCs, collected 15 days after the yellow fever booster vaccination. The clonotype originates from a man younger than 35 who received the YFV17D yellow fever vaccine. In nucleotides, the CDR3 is TGTGCCATCAGTCGGGCGATTGGAGAAAAACTGTTTTTT. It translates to CAISRAIGEKLFF.